These 10 T cell receptor beta chains originate from one sample sequenced in a study of T cells after yellow fever vaccination. TCRdb reprocessed the 5' RACE reads via MiXCR and lists one record per CDR3 protein. The table includes some 600,000 distinct CDR3 sequences, roughly an eighth detected once. The sample consisted of PBMCs, taken on the day of the yellow fever booster vaccination. The receptor source for this set is a man aged 30 to 39 who received the YFV17D yellow fever vaccine.

The V gene is TRBV20-1, the J gene TRBJ2-5; the D is unclear. CDR1 and CDR2 (germline): DFQATT, SNEGSKA (reference sequence). Between the trimmed V and J ends, which lost 5 bases and 3 bases, there was a span of 13 bases. This CDR3 region has 13 residues. This CDR3 is CSAGRDAKETQYF. The CDR3 DNA follows: TGCAGTGCTGGAAGGGATGCTAAAGAGACCCAGTACTTC.

This clonotype was found a few times. This chain joins TRBV5-1 and TRBJ2-3, with a weak D call TRBD2 (6 bases). CDR1 is SGHRS, CDR2 YFSETQ, per germline. Trimming cost V 7 bases and J 4 bases, with 16 bases left between them. The CDR3 is 14 amino acids. The CDR3 sequence: CASASTSNPDTQYF. CDR3 in DNA: TGCGCCAGCGCCTCAACTAGCAACCCAGATACGCAGTATTTT.

The gene calls are TRBV27 and TRBJ2-1, with 8 bases lining up with TRBD2. The J segment lost 5 bases and the V segment lost 5 bases, leaving 11 bases of the junction unmatched. Germline V lookup: CDR1 MNHEY, CDR2 SMNVEV (reference sequence). This CDR3 is built from 16 residues. The CDR3 here is CASSQPFGLADNEQFF. For the CDR3, the DNA is TGTGCCAGCAGTCAACCGTTTGGACTAGCTGACAATGAGCAGTTCTTC.

This clonotype came up a few times. The chain recombines TRBV20-1 with TRBJ1-1; no clear D. V was shortened by 1 base and J by 5 bases, with 11 bases between the two germline ends. Germline V gene lookup returns CDR1 DFQATT and CDR2 SNEGSKA (reference sequence). The CDR3 has 13 residues. CDR3 loop: CSARVTAKTEAFF. The CDR3 DNA reads as TGCAGTGCTAGAGTGACTGCAAAGACTGAAGCTTTCTTT.

This clonotype came up a few times. The chain combines TRBV29-1 with TRBJ2-1; 12 bases are a match to TRBD2. The CDR3 is 16 residues long. CDR1 and CDR2 from the germline V gene are SQVTM and ANQGSEA. The CDR3 region is CSLGGASGRAADEQFF. The CDR3 DNA reads TGCAGTCTGGGCGGAGCTAGCGGGAGGGCCGCCGATGAGCAGTTCTTC.

In this sample, this clonotype turned up a few times. The chain links TRBV20-1 to TRBJ2-6; D is uncertain. Germline CDR1 is DFQATT and CDR2 is SNEGSKA (reference sequence). The CDR3 spans 14 residues. V lost 3 bases and J 4 bases, leaving 10 bases between the germline ends. CDR3 DNA: TGCAGTGCTAGTCCCGTTTGGGGGGCCAACGTCCTGACTTTC. Translating gives CSASPVWGANVLTF.

The chain joins TRBV15 to TRBJ2-3; tentatively, D is TRBD1 or TRBD2 (6 bases each). Trimming removed 0 bases from V and 2 bases from J, with 18 bases in between. The CDR3 has 18 amino acids. Germline assignment: CDR1 LNHNV and CDR2 YYDKDF (reference sequence). The CDR3: CATSRDRGASPHTDTQYF. CDR3 nucleotide sequence: TGTGCCACCAGCAGAGATAGGGGGGCTAGCCCCCACACAGATACGCAGTATTTT.

The CDR3 DNA is TGTGCCAGCAGCTCCTTGGGAGACCAGGACGAGCAGTACTTC. As protein: CASSSLGDQDEQYF. V and J are TRBV5-4 and TRBJ2-7; perhaps TRBD2 as D (5 bases). The V end lost 3 bases, the J end lost 5 bases, and 15 bases lay between the germline ends. CDR3 size: 14 residues. Germline values: CDR1 SGHNT, CDR2 YYREEE (reference sequence).

The chain recombines TRBV7-9 with TRBJ2-2; D might be TRBD1 (6 bases). CDR3 size: 16 residues. Germline lookup yields CDR1 SEHNR and CDR2 FQNEAQ (reference sequence). Between the trimmed V and J ends, which lost 2 bases and 6 bases, there was a span of 16 bases. Here the CDR3 DNA reads TGTGCCAGCAGCTTATTAACAGGGTTTCTCCCCGGGGAGCTGTTTTTT. As protein: CASSLLTGFLPGELFF.

This clonotype was detected a few times. The chain recombines TRBV5-4 with TRBJ2-7; 9 positions agree with TRBD2. Germline V CDR1 and CDR2: SGHNT, YYREEE (reference sequence). The J segment lost 5 bases and the V segment lost 7 bases, leaving 7 bases of the junction unmatched. The CDR3 has 13 amino acids. CDR3 in DNA: TGTGCCAGCGGTCTGGCGGGAGGGGACGAGCAGTACTTC. Translation: CASGLAGGDEQYF.